This T cell receptor (beta chain) originates from a study of T cells in tuberculosis. General study results and limits: Samples were chosen by availability of cryopreserved specimens.

The CDR3 loop spans 18 amino acids. V trimming: 0 bases; J trimming: 4 bases; junction bases outside the gene matches: 7. CDR1 is WSHSY, CDR2 SAAADI, per germline. Data came from immunoSEQ multiplex PCR; TCRdb stores just in-frame clones and leaves some out. The sample has 25,000 to 35,000 clones, roughly 95% seen once; the top ten hold 2.4%. Turning to this clone: Its antigen remains unidentified.

The sequenced sample was PBMCs. This receptor was identified in a donor aged 10 to 29 with latent tuberculosis or without tuberculosis infection. J is TRBJ2-5 and V is TRBV10-2; 14 bases match TRBD2. The CDR3 sequence: CASSESRLAGGFRETQYF. CDR3 coding DNA: TGCGCCAGCAGTGAGTCTAGACTAGCGGGGGGGTTTCGAGAGACCCAGTACTTC.